The 15 T cell receptor beta chains presented below share a single source sample, sequenced in a study of circulating CD8 cells and anti-PD-1 response in melanoma. TCR libraries were prepared from around 15 ng of total RNA with the QIAseq Immune Repertoire TCR panel. TCRdb reprocessed the reads with MiXCR, giving one entry per CDR3 protein. The sample includes 1,500 to 2,000 distinct CDR3 sequences, 9.4% of them seen just once. From live CD3+CD8+TCRalphabeta+ cells, four PD-1 and/or TIGIT subsets were sorted. The sequencing here drew on CD8+ T cells from PBMCs, taken at baseline or after one month of anti-PD-1 therapy (not recorded which). The receptors derive from a human donor with melanoma.

Regarding this clonotype: One junction end disagrees with the germline gene, perhaps due to a read error. The rearrangement links TRBV7-2 to TRBJ2-1; D unclear. From germline, CDR1 is SGHTA and CDR2 FQGNSA. The CDR3 totals 12 residues. The DNA of the CDR3 is TGTGCCAGCAGCTCCAACTCCCGAGTCCTGTCCTTC. It translates to CASSSNSRVLSF.

This clonotype qualifies as medium-sized. The chain uses TRBV10-3 and TRBJ2-5; D uncertain. Germline CDR1 and CDR2: ENHRY and SYGVKD. The CDR3 runs 13 residues. Trimming cost V 8 bases and J 2 bases, with 12 bases left between them. CDR3: CAIAPLAQETQYF. The CDR3 DNA reads as TGTGCCATCGCCCCGTTGGCACAAGAGACCCAGTACTTC.

This clonotype is termed large. The chain employs TRBV4-1 and TRBJ1-2; 8 bases align to TRBD1. The CDR3 has 15 amino acids. The ends lost 1 base at V and 3 bases at J; junction bases unmatched: 4. The germline gives CDR1 MGHRA, CDR2 YSYEKL. The CDR3 DNA reads as TGCGCCAGCAGCCAAGTGGGGACAGGCCACTATGGCTACACCTTC. Its translation is CASSQVGTGHYGYTF.

This chain joins TRBV4-2 and TRBJ2-5; D gene ambiguous. Germline CDR1 LGHNA, CDR2 YNFKEQ. The CDR3 spans 14 residues. Trimming removed 3 bases at V and 2 bases at J, with 10 bases between. The CDR3 loop is CASSQVAGQETQYF. In nucleotides, the CDR3 is TGTGCCAGCAGCCAGGTAGCCGGGCAAGAGACCCAGTACTTC.

This clonotype has a handful of counts. The chain links TRBV19 to TRBJ1-1, with D uncertain. CDR1 and CDR2 (germline): LNHDA, SQIVND (reference sequence). The CDR3 sequence is 14 residues long. V was pared by 3 bases and J by 3 bases, with 11 bases between. CDR3 nucleotide sequence: TGTGCCAGTAGTATTAACAGAGGATACACTGAAGCTTTCTTT. This encodes CASSINRGYTEAFF.

This clonotype is deemed large. The chain links TRBV12-5 to TRBJ1-1; D is perhaps TRBD1 (6 bases). The CDR3 has 14 amino acids. The ends were cut back, 6 bases at V and 4 bases at J, with 15 bases in the middle. The germline gives CDR1 LGHNT, CDR2 FRNRAP. CDR3 bases: TGTGCTAGTGGCCGAGACAGGTCGGGCACTGAAGCTTTCTTT. Its protein product is CASGRDRSGTEAFF.

The chain recombines TRBV9 with TRBJ2-3; 8 bases agree with TRBD2. The CDR3 has 15 amino acids. CDR1 and CDR2 (germline): SGDLS, YYNGEE. V shed 3 bases, J shed 2 bases, and the junction held 5 bases outside the gene matches. CDR3 coding DNA: TGTGCCAGCAGCGCCCAGCGGGGGTACACAGATACGCAGTATTTT. This translates into CASSAQRGYTDTQYF. The full variable domain, rest sourced from reference TRBV9 and TRBJ2-3, is DSGVTQTPKHLITATGQRVTLRCSPRSGDLSVYWYQQSLDQGLQFLIQYYNGEERAKGNILERFSAQQFPDLHSELNLSSLELGDSALYFCASSAQRGYTDTQYFGPGTRLTVL.

Concerning this clonotype: It may be a read error: a sequence one base away is much more abundant. The chain employs TRBV25-1 and TRBJ2-5; D possibly corresponds to TRBD1 (5 bases). This CDR3 region has 15 residues. Germline CDR1 MGHDK, CDR2 SYGVNS. CDR3 DNA: TGTGCCGGCAGTGAAGAGACAGTACCTGGAGAGACCCAGTACTTC. Residues: CAGSEETVPGETQYF.

This clonotype is labeled medium-sized. The chain has TRBV9 and TRBJ2-1, with 7 bases fitting TRBD2. The V segment lost 0 bases and the J segment 4 bases; nucleotides outside the gene matches: 4. This CDR3 region has 15 residues. Germline values: CDR1 SGDLS, CDR2 YYNGEE. Here the CDR3 reads CASSVGDYGYNEQFF. In DNA, the CDR3 is TGTGCCAGCAGCGTAGGGGACTACGGATACAATGAGCAGTTCTTC.

By sample share, this clonotype is medium-sized. This chain joins TRBV13 and TRBJ2-3, with D unclear. CDR1 and CDR2 from the germline V gene are PRHDT and FYEKMQ (reference sequence). CDR3 size: 12 residues. V gave up 0 bases and J gave up 4 bases, with 2 bases separating them. The CDR3 DNA reads TGTGCCAGCAGCTTAGGTTCAGATACGCAGTATTTT. Its translation: CASSLGSDTQYF.

This clonotype counts as medium-sized. The chain links TRBV18 to TRBJ1-6, with 8 bases identical to TRBD1. The CDR3 covers 14 residues. V was clipped by 3 bases and J by 6 bases; unmatched bases: 1. The germline gives CDR1 KGHSH, CDR2 LQKENI. DNA for the CDR3: TGTGCCAGCTCACCCGGACAGGGTAATTCACCCCTCCACTTT. This encodes CASSPGQGNSPLHF. Based on the CDR3 plus reference TRBV18 and TRBJ1-6, the full variable domain is NAGVMQNPRHLVRRRGQEARLRCSPMKGHSHVYWYRQLPEEGLKFMVYLQKENIIDESGMPKERFSAEFPKEGPSILRIQQVVRGDSAAYFCASSPGQGNSPLHFGNGTRLTVT.

Within the sample, this clonotype is large (0.1 to 1%). The J gene is TRBJ2-2, the V gene TRBV12-5; D remains unclear. The CDR3 consists of 13 residues. CDR1 and CDR2 (germline): LGHNT, FRNRAP. Trimming removed 7 bases from V and 5 bases from J, with 11 bases in between. Written as DNA, the CDR3 is TGTGCTAGTGCCTACGGTTTGACCGGGGAGCTGTTTTTT. This translates into CASAYGLTGELFF.

This clonotype was counted a few times. A single base separates this from a much larger clone, so it may be a read error. This chain joins TRBV9 and TRBJ2-1, with TRBD2 identical over 11 bases. Germline V gene sequence: CDR1 SGDLS, CDR2 YYNGEE. This CDR3 has 20 amino acids. The V segment lost 4 bases and the J segment 5 bases; nucleotides outside the gene matches: 20. Here the CDR3 reads CASSPSGGVSGGARNNEQFF. The CDR3 region has the DNA TGTGCCAGCAGCCCGAGTGGAGGTGTTAGCGGGGGGGCGCGAAACAATGAGCAGTTCTTC.

This clonotype is medium-sized. The chain carries TRBV20-1 and TRBJ2-1; D remains ambiguous. V lost 3 bases and J lost 8, with 5 bases in between. Germline CDR1 DFQATT, CDR2 SNEGSKA (reference sequence). The CDR3 runs to 10 residues. CDR3 DNA: TGCAGTGCTAGCGAGGATGAGCAGTTCTTC. As protein: CSASEDEQFF.

The chain carries TRBV19 and TRBJ2-2, with TRBD2 matching 7 bases. Germline CDR1 and CDR2: LNHDA and SQIVND (reference sequence). After removal of 6 bases from V and 7 bases from J, the junction contained 5 bases not matched to a gene. The CDR3 runs to 13 residues. CDR3 in DNA: TGTGCCAGTAGCGGGGAGGGTTTCGGGGAGCTGTTTTTT. The encoded protein is CASSGEGFGELFF.